This T cell receptor (beta chain) was observed in a study of T cells in Graves' hyperthyroidism and ophthalmopathy. Findings and caveats of the study: Most expanded thyroid clonotypes above 0.001 also appeared in blood.

CDR1 is MNHEY, CDR2 SMNVEV, per germline (reference sequence). This CDR3 has 13 residues. V was shortened by 1 base and J by 5 bases, with 8 bases between the two germline ends. TCR beta CDR3 regions were amplified from RNA. TCR CDR3 underwent first-round RT-PCR with the HTBI primer set. MiXCR was run by TCRdb on the multiplex PCR reads, yielding one entry per CDR3 protein. There are hundreds of thousands of distinct CDR3 sequences in the sample; roughly 15% occur only once, and roughly a tenth lies in the top ten. Criteria for exclusion of patients were uncontrolled infection, other autoimmune disease, pregnancy or lactation. Out of roughly 9.1 ml of fresh peripheral blood came the PBMCs. Concerning this clonotype itself: As yet, its antigen is unknown.

Sequences were obtained from blood. J is TRBJ2-5 and V is TRBV27, with D perhaps matching TRBD1 or TRBD2 (5 bases each). The receptor's source is a woman under 30 with Graves' hyperthyroidism. The CDR3 nucleotides are TGTGCCAGCAGTTTATGGGGGAAGGAGACCCAGTACTTC. Protein product: CASSLWGKETQYF.